The sequence of this T cell receptor beta chain was determined in a study of read filtering for tumor transcriptome and immune sequencing. Study as a whole: Per sample, TCR-region reads ranged about 4.05 to 11 million by IR-seq, 85 to 1273 by RNA-seq.

The CDR3 is 15 amino acids. CDR1 is MNHEY, CDR2 SVGAGI, per germline. V trimming: 5 bases; J trimming: 2 bases; junction bases outside the gene matches: 6. At the time of active disease, bone marrow was collected from every patient. The table lists this clonotype with many counts. From approximately 400 ng of RNA, a library with molecular barcoded alpha/delta and beta/gamma adaptors was made. In TCRdb, the reads were re-called with MiXCR into one record per CDR3 protein. The sample lists about 130,000 distinct CDR3 sequences; about 13% were seen once. The sequence was collected from a donor at least 40 years old with multiple myeloma. The chain carries TRBV6-5 and TRBJ1-5; 7 positions match TRBD1. The sequenced material came from a population of CD138-negative cells sorted from bone marrow. The CDR3 sequence: CASSDRAPRNQPQHF. Written as DNA, the CDR3 is TGTGCCAGCAGTGACAGGGCGCCCCGCAATCAGCCCCAGCATTTT.